The 20 T cell receptor beta chains presented below share a single source sample, sequenced in a study of T cells after yellow fever vaccination (dated by TCRdb to between 2019 and 2020). The treatment or condition label, read with the paper, signifies: live attenuated yellow fever vaccine strain. Preparation of the library involved 5' RACE. Sequencing relied on an Illumina NovaSeq 6000. Using fastp trimming at Q25 and MiXCR clonotype assembly, TCRdb reanalyzed the public sequencing data and kept in-frame beta chains. Every CDR3 protein is listed once, alongside the most common genes and DNA of its rows. The sample records 300,000 or so distinct CDR3 sequences, roughly 8.7% of which are singletons. The top ten constitute around 3.5% of the sample. Here the sequenced sample was CD4+ T cells sorted from PBMCs, taken 5 days after the yellow fever booster vaccination. The receptors originated from a man between 18 and 29 years old who received the YFV17D yellow fever vaccine.

V is TRBV7-2 and J is TRBJ1-2, with a possible D match to TRBD1 (5 bases). V was shortened by 5 bases and J by 1 base, with 14 bases between the two germline ends. CDR1 and CDR2 from the germline V gene are SGHTA and FQGNSA. The CDR3 is 15 residues long. The CDR3 DNA is TGTGCCAGCAGCCCGGGAGGGACTAATAACTATGGCTACACCTTC. Protein sequence: CASSPGGTNNYGYTF.

This CDR3 is CSVSAGVGETQYF. The DNA of the CDR3 is TGCAGTGTATCCGCAGGGGTTGGGGAGACCCAGTACTTC. The chain couples TRBV20-1 to TRBJ2-5; possibly TRBD1 for D (6 bases). The CDR3 runs to 13 residues. V lost 7 bases and J lost 5, with 17 bases in between. In germline, CDR1 is DFQATT, CDR2 SNEGSKA (reference sequence).

At least ten counts were recorded for this clonotype. This chain joins TRBV5-1 and TRBJ2-1; perhaps TRBD1 as D (5 bases). Trimming removed 4 bases from V and 12 bases from J, with 14 bases in between. Germline CDR1 SGHRS, CDR2 YFSETQ. The CDR3 extends over 12 amino acids. In DNA, the CDR3 is TGCGCCAGCAGCCAACCGCAGGGATCGCAGTTCTTC. Residues: CASSQPQGSQFF.

This clonotype has a handful of counts. The chain carries TRBV7-3 and TRBJ1-1; 7 nucleotides line up with TRBD1. The CDR3 is made up of 13 amino acids. V was pared by 4 bases and J by 6 bases, with 5 bases of the junction left unmatched. CDR1 SGHTA and CDR2 FQGTGA come from the germline V gene. The CDR3 reads CASSSTTGSEAFF. Here the CDR3 DNA reads TGTGCCAGCAGCTCCACGACAGGGTCTGAAGCTTTCTTT.

This chain's CDR3 is CASSPGRNNYGYTF. The CDR3, as DNA: TGTGCCAGCAGTCCAGGACGGAATAACTATGGCTACACCTTC. The chain couples TRBV6-1 to TRBJ1-2, with D unresolved. Germline CDR1 reads MNHNS; CDR2 reads SASEGT. The CDR3 is 14 amino acids. Trimming pared 5 bases from V and 1 base from J, leaving 11 bases between.

The rearrangement joins TRBV5-1 to TRBJ2-6; 11 bases fit TRBD1. Unmatched junction bases numbered 8, after V lost 4 bases and J lost 2 bases. The CDR3 is made up of 18 amino acids. Germline loops: CDR1 SGHRS, CDR2 YFSETQ. CDR3 amino acids: CASSPPGQGVPGANVLTF. The CDR3 region has the DNA TGCGCCAGCAGCCCACCGGGACAGGGGGTACCTGGGGCCAACGTCCTGACTTTC.

This rearrangement joins TRBV30 to TRBJ2-5, with D unresolved. The CDR3 runs to 13 residues. The V gene lost 2 bases and the J gene lost 5 bases, with 12 bases spanning the gap. Germline CDR1 GTSNPN, CDR2 SVGIG (reference sequence). The chain's CDR3 is CAWSSRVRETQYF. For the CDR3, the DNA is TGTGCCTGGAGTTCTAGGGTGCGGGAGACCCAGTACTTC.

This chain joins TRBV3-1 and TRBJ2-3; D unclear. The V gene's germline CDR1 is LGHDT and CDR2 YNNKEL (reference sequence). The CDR3 contains 19 residues. The germline V and J ends were trimmed by 1 base and 0 bases, with 20 bases remaining between them. The CDR3, as DNA: TGTGCCAGCAGCCAAGCTCCCAGCCACCAGATTTCTAGCACAGATACGCAGTATTTT. Translating gives CASSQAPSHQISSTDTQYF.

The table lists this clonotype with many counts. The chain recombines TRBV14 with TRBJ2-7; possible D gene TRBD1, 5 bases. Germline loops: CDR1 SGHDN, CDR2 FVKESK. The CDR3 runs 14 residues. V dropped 4 bases and J dropped 7 bases, with 17 bases sitting between them. The CDR3 sequence: CASSPVGPGREQYF. The DNA for the CDR3 is TGTGCCAGCAGCCCTGTGGGGCCGGGCAGGGAGCAGTACTTC.

This clonotype was counted a few times. The chain employs TRBV12-3 or TRBV12-4 and TRBJ1-1; D gene uncertain. V shed 7 bases and J shed 0 bases, with 9 bases lying between them. This CDR3 region has 13 residues. CDR3 coding DNA: TGTGCCAGCAACCCCGGGATGAACACTGAAGCTTTCTTT. It specifies CASNPGMNTEAFF.

The gene calls are TRBV5-5 and TRBJ1-6; 7 bases align to TRBD1. The CDR3 sequence is 15 residues long. Losses at the gene ends were 2 bases for V and 7 bases for J; bases not matched to a gene: 6. Germline V lookup: CDR1 SGHKS, CDR2 YYEKEE (reference sequence). This CDR3 is CASSLPGQLNSPLHF. DNA of the CDR3: TGTGCCAGCAGCTTACCGGGACAGCTAAATTCACCCCTCCACTTT.

This chain joins TRBV20-1 and TRBJ2-7; perhaps TRBD1 as D (7 bases). V was clipped by 4 bases and J by 4 bases, with 11 bases between them. The CDR3 runs 12 residues. Per germline, CDR1 DFQATT and CDR2 SNEGSKA (reference sequence). CDR3 in DNA: TGCAGTGCTACACAGGGGACTTACGAGCAGTACGTC. As protein: CSATQGTYEQYV.

This clonotype was observed many times. The genes are TRBV5-6 and TRBJ1-6; 7 nucleotides align to TRBD1. The CDR3 extends over 15 amino acids. The germline V gene has CDR1 SGHDT and CDR2 YYEEEE. V shed 4 bases, J shed 9 bases, and the junction held 10 bases outside the gene matches. CDR3 in DNA: TGTGCCAGCAGCACCCGACAGGGATGGTCTTCACCCCTCCACTTT. It codes for CASSTRQGWSSPLHF.

The chain uses TRBV5-6 and TRBJ1-2, with D perhaps matching TRBD1 (5 bases). This CDR3 is built from 14 residues. CDR1 and CDR2 from the germline V gene are SGHDT and YYEEEE. V was cut by 4 bases and J by 6 bases, with 16 bases left in between. CDR3 nucleotides: TGTGCCAGCAGCCTAAATCATGGGGCTAATGGCTACACCTTC. It specifies CASSLNHGANGYTF.

The chain recombines TRBV7-2 with TRBJ2-7; either TRBD1 or TRBD2 may fit D (5 bases each). Trimming cost V 5 bases and J 0 bases, with 17 bases left between them. CDR1 is SGHTA and CDR2 is FQGNSA in the germline V gene. The CDR3 has 16 amino acids. The CDR3 nucleotides read TGTGCCAGCAGCGCCTACCCCGGGACGAACTCCTACGAGCAGTACGTC. Protein product: CASSAYPGTNSYEQYV.

This chain uses TRBV29-1 with TRBJ1-1, with D perhaps matching TRBD1 (5 bases). The CDR3 has 13 amino acids. V lost 7 bases and J 6 bases, leaving 18 bases between the germline ends. The germline gives CDR1 SQVTM, CDR2 ANQGSEA. The CDR3 region has the DNA TGCAGCGGGTCGAGACAGTTTTTCTCTGAAGCTTTCTTT. Residues: CSGSRQFFSEAFF.

The V gene is TRBV27, the J gene TRBJ1-2; no clear D gene. Germline CDR1 is MNHEY and CDR2 is SMNVEV (reference sequence). This CDR3 contains 15 residues. V shed 5 bases and J shed 2 bases, with 15 bases lying between them. In DNA form, the CDR3 reads TGTGCCAGCAGTAATTATCCGGACGGGAACTATGGCTACACCTTC. It is translated as CASSNYPDGNYGYTF.

This chain connects TRBV12-3 or TRBV12-4 to TRBJ2-3, with 13 bases lining up with TRBD2. V was pared by 6 bases and J by 3 bases, with 3 bases of the junction left unmatched. The CDR3 length is 15 residues. The chain's CDR3 is CASSPTSGRTDTQYF. DNA for the CDR3: TGTGCCAGCAGCCCGACTAGCGGGAGGACAGATACGCAGTATTTT.

The chain employs TRBV2 and TRBJ1-2, with TRBD1 matching over 11 bases. The CDR3 loop spans 13 amino acids. Germline assignment: CDR1 SNHLY and CDR2 FYNNEI. V trimming: 7 bases; J trimming: 6 bases; junction bases outside the gene matches: 4. The CDR3 DNA reads TGTGCCAGCAATAGGGACAGGGGGGATGGCTACACCTTC. This gives the protein CASNRDRGDGYTF.

CDR3 sequence: CASSVDPGGADFPDTQYF. The CDR3 DNA follows: TGTGCCAGCAGCGTAGACCCCGGGGGGGCCGATTTCCCAGATACGCAGTATTTT. The rearrangement joins TRBV9 to TRBJ2-3; 8 bases fit TRBD2. Germline assignment: CDR1 SGDLS and CDR2 YYNGEE. The CDR3 totals 18 residues. J lost 4 bases, V lost 0 bases, and 13 bases had no gene match.